Included here is one TCR beta chain sequence, with context. Its antigen is still unknown. The data were taken from a study of a mutant IDH1 vaccine in newly diagnosed glioma. In the study overall: Receipt of radiotherapy, temozolomide, or both preceded the study, and most received both.

Sequenced by immunoSEQ multiplex PCR; TCRdb stores in-frame clones only, minus some. The sample records 20,000 to 30,000 clones, around 76% being singletons. Time point reported: week 47, end of study. Topical imiquimod was applied with each vaccine dose, which held 300 ug of mutant IDH1 20-mer peptide. Donor diagnoses consisted of new WHO grade 3 or 4 IDH1-mutant, ATRX-lost astrocytomas. Study findings and constraints: Induction of immune responses by the vaccine occurred in 93.3% of patients.

This CDR3 spans 17 amino acids. CDR1 is LNHNV and CDR2 is YYDKDF in the germline V gene (reference sequence). V lost 3 bases and J lost 1, with 17 bases in between. V gene TRBV15 combines with J gene TRBJ2-3; D is perhaps TRBD1 or TRBD2 (6 bases each). Sequencing used PBMCs, obtained from a glioma patient whose treatment included an IDH1 peptide vaccine. The sequence was obtained from a man aged 40-49 years with glioma. Some clones in this sample may be carry-over from other donors' samples. The chain's CDR3 is CATSRDGAGEGTDTQYF. CDR3 sequence (DNA): TGTGCCACCAGCAGGGATGGGGCAGGGGAGGGCACAGATACGCAGTATTTT.